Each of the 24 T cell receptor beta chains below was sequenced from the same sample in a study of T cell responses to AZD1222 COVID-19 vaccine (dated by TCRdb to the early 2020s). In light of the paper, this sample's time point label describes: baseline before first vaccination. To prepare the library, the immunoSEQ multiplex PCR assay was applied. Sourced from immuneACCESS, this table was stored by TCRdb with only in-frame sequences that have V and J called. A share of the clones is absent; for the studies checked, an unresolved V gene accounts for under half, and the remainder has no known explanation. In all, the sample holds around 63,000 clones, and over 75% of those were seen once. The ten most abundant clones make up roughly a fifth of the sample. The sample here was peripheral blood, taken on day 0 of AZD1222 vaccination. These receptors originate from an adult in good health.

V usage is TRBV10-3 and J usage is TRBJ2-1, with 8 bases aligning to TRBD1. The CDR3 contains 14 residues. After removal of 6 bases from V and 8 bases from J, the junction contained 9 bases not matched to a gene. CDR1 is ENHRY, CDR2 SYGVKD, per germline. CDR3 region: CAIRPPGQAYEQFF. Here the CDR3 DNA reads TGTGCCATCAGACCCCCGGGACAGGCCTATGAGCAGTTCTTC.

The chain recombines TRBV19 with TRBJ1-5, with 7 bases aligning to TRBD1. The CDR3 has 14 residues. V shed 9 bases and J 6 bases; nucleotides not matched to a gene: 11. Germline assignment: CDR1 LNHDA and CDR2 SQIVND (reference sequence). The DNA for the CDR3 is TGTGCCAGCTCATCCTCAGGACAGGTTCAGCCCCAGCATTTT. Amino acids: CASSSSGQVQPQHF.

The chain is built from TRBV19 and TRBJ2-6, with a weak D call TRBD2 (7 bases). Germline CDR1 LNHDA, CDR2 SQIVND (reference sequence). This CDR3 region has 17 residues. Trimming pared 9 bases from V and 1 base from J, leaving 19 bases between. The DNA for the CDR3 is TGTGCCAGCCTTCAGGGGCCCGGGGGGTCTGGGGCCAACGTCCTGACTTTC. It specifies CASLQGPGGSGANVLTF.

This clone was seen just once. CDR3 residues: CASSKGVLGVTEAFF. For the CDR3, the DNA is TGTGCCAGCAGCAAGGGTGTCCTTGGAGTCACTGAAGCTTTCTTT. The V call is TRBV5-6, the J call TRBJ1-1; no clear D. CDR1 and CDR2 from the germline V gene are SGHDT and YYEEEE. There are 15 residues in the CDR3. V shed 4 bases and J shed 4 bases, with 17 bases lying between them.

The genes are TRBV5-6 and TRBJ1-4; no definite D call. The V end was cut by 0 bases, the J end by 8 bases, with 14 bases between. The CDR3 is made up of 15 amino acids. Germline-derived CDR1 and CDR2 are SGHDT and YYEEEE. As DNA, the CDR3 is TGTGCCAGCAGCTTGGTCGGAGGATTGGGGGAAAAACTGTTTTTT. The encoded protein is CASSLVGGLGEKLFF.

The chain's CDR3 is CASSQDQASFGGYTF. The CDR3 DNA sequence: TGTGCCAGCAGCCAAGATCAGGCCTCGTTTGGGGGCTACACCTTC. This chain connects TRBV4-2 to TRBJ1-2; D unclear. This CDR3 spans 15 amino acids. In germline, CDR1 is LGHNA, CDR2 YNFKEQ. V was clipped by 0 bases and J by 8 bases, with 16 bases between them.

DNA of the CDR3: TGTGCCAGCAGCTTAATTACCTACGAGCAGTACTTC. Its translation: CASSLITYEQYF. J is TRBJ2-7 and V is TRBV5-6; no reliable D call. Germline-derived CDR1 and CDR2 are SGHDT and YYEEEE. This CDR3 has 12 amino acids. V was pared by 2 bases and J by 2 bases, with 5 bases between.

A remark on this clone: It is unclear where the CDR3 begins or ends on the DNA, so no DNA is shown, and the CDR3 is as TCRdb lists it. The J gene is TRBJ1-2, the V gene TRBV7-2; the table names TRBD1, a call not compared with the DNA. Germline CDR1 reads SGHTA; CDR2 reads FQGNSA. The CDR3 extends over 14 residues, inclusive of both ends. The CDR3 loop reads CASSLPFGQGINTF.

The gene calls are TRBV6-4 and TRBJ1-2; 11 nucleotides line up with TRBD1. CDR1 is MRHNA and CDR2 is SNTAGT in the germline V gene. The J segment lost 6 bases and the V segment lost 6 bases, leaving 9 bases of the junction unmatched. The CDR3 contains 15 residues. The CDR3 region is CASRTTGTGGNGYTF. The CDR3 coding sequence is TGTGCCAGCAGGACCACCGGGACAGGGGGTAATGGCTACACCTTC.

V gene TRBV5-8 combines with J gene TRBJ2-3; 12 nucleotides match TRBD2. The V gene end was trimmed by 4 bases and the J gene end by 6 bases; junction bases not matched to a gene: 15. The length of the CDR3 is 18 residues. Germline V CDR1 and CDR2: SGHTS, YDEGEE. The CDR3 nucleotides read TGTGCCAGCAGCCGGCATTCGAAACTAGCGGGGGGCAGGGATACGCAGTATTTT. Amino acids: CASSRHSKLAGGRDTQYF.

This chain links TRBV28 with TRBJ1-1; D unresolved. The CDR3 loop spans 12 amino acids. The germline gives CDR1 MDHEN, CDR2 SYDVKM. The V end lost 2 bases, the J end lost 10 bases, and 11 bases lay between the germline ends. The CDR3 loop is CASSLISLVAFF. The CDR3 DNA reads TGTGCCAGCAGTTTAATCTCATTGGTAGCTTTCTTT.

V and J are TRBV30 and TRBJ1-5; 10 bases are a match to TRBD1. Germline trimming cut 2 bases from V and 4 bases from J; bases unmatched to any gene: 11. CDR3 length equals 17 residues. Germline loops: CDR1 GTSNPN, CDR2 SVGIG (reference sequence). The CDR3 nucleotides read TGTGCCTGGAGTAGACAGGGGGCGAGGAAGGTAAATCAGCCCCAGCATTTT. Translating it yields CAWSRQGARKVNQPQHF.

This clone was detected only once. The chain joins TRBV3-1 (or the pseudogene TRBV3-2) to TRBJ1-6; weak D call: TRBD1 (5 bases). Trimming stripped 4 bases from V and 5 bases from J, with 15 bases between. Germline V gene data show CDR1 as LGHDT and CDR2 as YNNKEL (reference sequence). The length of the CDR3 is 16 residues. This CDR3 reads CASSRTAGRNNSPLHF. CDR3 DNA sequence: TGTGCCAGCAGCCGCACCGCGGGACGGAATAATTCACCCCTCCACTTT.

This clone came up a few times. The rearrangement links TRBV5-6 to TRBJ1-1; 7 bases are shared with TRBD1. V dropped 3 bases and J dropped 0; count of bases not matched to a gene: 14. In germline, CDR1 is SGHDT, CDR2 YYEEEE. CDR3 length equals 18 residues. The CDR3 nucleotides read TGTGCCAGCAGCTGGGGGGCCGGGACAGTCGCTATGAACACTGAAGCTTTCTTT. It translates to CASSWGAGTVAMNTEAFF.

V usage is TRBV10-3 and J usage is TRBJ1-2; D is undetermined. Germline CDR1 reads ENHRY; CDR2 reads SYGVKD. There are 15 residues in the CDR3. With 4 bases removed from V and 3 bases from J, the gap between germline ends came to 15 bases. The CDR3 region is CAISGLQDRHYGYTF. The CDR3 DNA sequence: TGTGCCATCAGTGGACTTCAGGACCGCCACTATGGCTACACCTTC.

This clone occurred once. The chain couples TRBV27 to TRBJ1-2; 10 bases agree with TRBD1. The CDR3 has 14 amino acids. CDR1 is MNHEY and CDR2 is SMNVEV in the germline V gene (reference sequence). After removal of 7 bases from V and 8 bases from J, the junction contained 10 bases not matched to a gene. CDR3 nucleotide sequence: TGTGCCAGCACCCGGACAGGGGGAGAAGGGGGCTACACCTTC. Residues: CASTRTGGEGGYTF.

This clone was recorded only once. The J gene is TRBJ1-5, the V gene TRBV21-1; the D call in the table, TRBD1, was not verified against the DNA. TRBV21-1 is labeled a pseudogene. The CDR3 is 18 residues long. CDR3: CASSDHVFDRNGDQPQHF. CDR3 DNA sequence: TGTGCCAGCAGCGACCATGTTTTCGACAGGAATGGCGATCAGCCCCAGCATTTT.

The chain's CDR3 is CASRLPGASRGYTF. In DNA, the CDR3 is TGTGCCAGTAGATTGCCAGGGGCAAGTCGGGGCTACACCTTC. The gene calls are TRBV19 and TRBJ1-2; D may be TRBD1 (6 bases). Germline lookup yields CDR1 LNHDA and CDR2 SQIVND (reference sequence). This CDR3 spans 14 amino acids. Trimming cost V 6 bases and J 8 bases, with 19 bases left between them. The full variable domain, with the rest looked up from reference TRBV19 and TRBJ1-2, is DGGITQSPKYLFRKEGQNVTLSCEQNLNHDAMYWYRQDPGQGLRLIYYSQIVNDFQKGDIAEGYSVSREKKESFPLTVTSAQKNPTAFYLCASRLPGASRGYTFGSGTRLTVV.

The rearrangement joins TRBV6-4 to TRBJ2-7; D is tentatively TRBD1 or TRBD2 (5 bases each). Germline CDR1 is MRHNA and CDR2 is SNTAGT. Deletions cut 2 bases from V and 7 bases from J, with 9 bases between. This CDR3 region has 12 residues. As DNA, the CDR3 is TGTGCCAGCAGTGACGGGACGGGGGAGCAGTACTTC. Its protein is CASSDGTGEQYF.

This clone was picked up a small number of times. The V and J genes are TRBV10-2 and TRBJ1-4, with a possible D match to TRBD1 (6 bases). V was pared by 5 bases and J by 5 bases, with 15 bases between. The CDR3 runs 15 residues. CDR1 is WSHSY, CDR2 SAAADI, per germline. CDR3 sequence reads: CASSSPGGPNEKLFF. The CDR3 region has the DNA TGCGCCAGCAGTTCGCCTGGGGGCCCGAATGAAAAACTGTTTTTT.

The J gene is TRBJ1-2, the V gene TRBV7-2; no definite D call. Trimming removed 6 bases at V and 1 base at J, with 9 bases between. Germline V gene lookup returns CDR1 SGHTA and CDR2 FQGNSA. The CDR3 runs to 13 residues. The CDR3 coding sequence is TGTGCCAGCAGTTCCGGGAGTAACTATGGCTACACCTTC. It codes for CASSSGSNYGYTF.

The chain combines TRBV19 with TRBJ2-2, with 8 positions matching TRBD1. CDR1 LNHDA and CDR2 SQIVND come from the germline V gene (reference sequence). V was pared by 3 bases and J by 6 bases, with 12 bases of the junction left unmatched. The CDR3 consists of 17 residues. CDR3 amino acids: CASSITRSQGAPGELFF. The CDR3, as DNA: TGTGCCAGTAGTATCACTCGATCGCAGGGGGCTCCCGGGGAGCTGTTTTTT. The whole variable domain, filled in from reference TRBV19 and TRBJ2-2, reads DGGITQSPKYLFRKEGQNVTLSCEQNLNHDAMYWYRQDPGQGLRLIYYSQIVNDFQKGDIAEGYSVSREKKESFPLTVTSAQKNPTAFYLCASSITRSQGAPGELFFGEGSRLTVL.

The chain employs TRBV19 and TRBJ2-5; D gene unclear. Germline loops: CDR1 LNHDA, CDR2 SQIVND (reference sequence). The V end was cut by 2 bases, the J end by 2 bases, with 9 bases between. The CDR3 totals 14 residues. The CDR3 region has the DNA TGTGCCAGTAGTATAAACCAGGTACAAGAGACCCAGTACTTC. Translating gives CASSINQVQETQYF.

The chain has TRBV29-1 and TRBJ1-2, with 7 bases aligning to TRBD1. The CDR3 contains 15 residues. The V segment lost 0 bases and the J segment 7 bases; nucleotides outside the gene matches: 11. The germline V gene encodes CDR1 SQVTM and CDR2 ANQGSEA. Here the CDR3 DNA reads TGCAGCGTTGAAGATCCGGAGAGGGGGCGCGGTGGCTACACCTTC. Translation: CSVEDPERGRGGYTF. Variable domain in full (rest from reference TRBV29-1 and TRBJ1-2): SAVISQKPSRDICQRGTSLTIQCQVDSQVTMMFWYRQQPGQSLTLIATANQGSEATYESGFVIDKFPISRPNLTFSTLTVSNMSPEDSSIYLCSVEDPERGRGGYTFGSGTRLTVV.